This T cell receptor beta chain was sequenced for a study of blood T cell repertoires in COVID-19. Study as a whole: Sites across the United States, Italy and Spain contributed samples from acute and convalescent COVID-19. Sources were T cells, B-cell-depleted T cells, or PBMCs; the material itself was cDNA or gDNA.

In the source study's methods: Scientists estimated how many nucleated cells there were by amplifying reference gene primers. Data came from immunoSEQ multiplex PCR; TCRdb stores just in-frame clones and leaves some out. V and J calls and clone size come straight from that table; D and trimming were deduced from the DNA. This table has some 340,000 clones, around 83% appearing once. With 2 bases clipped from V and 4 bases from J, the junction kept 6 bases outside the gene matches. CDR1 MNHEY and CDR2 SVGAGI come from the germline V gene. This CDR3 is 15 amino acids long. Sequenced material: peripheral blood. The chain employs TRBV6-5 and TRBJ1-2; 8 bases match TRBD1. The receptor was derived from a young man with active or convalescent COVID-19. CDR3 DNA: TGTGCCAGCAGTTACCAGCTAGGACAGGGCTATGGCTACACCTTC. It encodes CASSYQLGQGYGYTF.